A selection of T cell receptor beta chains follows, all from one sample in a study of vaccination and CD4 T cells after COVID-19. These receptors lack a known antigen. TCRdb fed the PCR reads into MiXCR, producing one record per CDR3 protein. The sample includes 9,500 to 15,000 distinct CDR3 sequences, 40% to 60% of them seen just once. Sequencing was done on a sample of CD4+ T cells from blood, cultured in vitro. These TCRs come from a human donor who had recovered from COVID-19. CDR3s include the opening cysteine and the closing phenylalanine or tryptophan. Fields, in order: CDR3 length, clone size, V gene, J gene, CDR3 protein. The size field is filled for only some rows; it gives once, few, many or a size class.

14	.	TRBV5-1	TRBJ1-1	CASSSGQGNTEAFF
13	.	TRBV6-2/TRBV6-3	TRBJ1-4	CASGSQGNEKLFF
16	once	TRBV24-1	TRBJ1-5	CATGFCLTGFNQPQHF
14	.	TRBV10-3	TRBJ2-5	CAISVGGQLETQYF
15	.	TRBV7-2	TRBJ2-7	CASRKRDRGLREQYF
17	few	TRBV25-1	TRBJ2-2	CASSGLPGTENTGELFF
13	.	TRBV10-3	TRBJ2-7	CASRTGGSYEQYF
15	.	TRBV5-4	TRBJ1-1	CASSSQGRWNTEAFF
11	few	TRBV20-1	TRBJ1-5	CSASGGQPQHF
15	.	TRBV7-9	TRBJ1-4	CASSFSLAGREKLFF
14	.	TRBV5-4	TRBJ2-5	CASSPGQLQETQYF
13	.	TRBV5-1	TRBJ1-5	CASSWTGDQPQHF
15	.	TRBV7-9	TRBJ2-3	CASSLADRGTDTQYF
13	few	TRBV5-4	TRBJ2-2	CASSPGGAGELFF
12	few	TRBV7-2	TRBJ2-3	CASSFGPDTQYF
14	.	TRBV19	TRBJ1-1	CASNNPGGYTEAFF
14	few	TRBV25-1	TRBJ2-3	CASSAGGRPDTQYF
13	.	TRBV11-2	TRBJ1-2	CASSSGSLYGYTF
12	.	TRBV6-1	TRBJ1-1	CASSTSGQSPFF
16	.	TRBV12-3/TRBV12-4	TRBJ2-2	CASMGGGLRVTGELFF
16	.	TRBV27	TRBJ2-1	CASRSAGTTLAHEQFF
15	.	TRBV10-3	TRBJ1-2	CAISLETGAPYGYTF
12	few	TRBV30	TRBJ1-1	CAWDREGTEAFF
14	.	TRBV19	TRBJ1-6	CASSQSKERSPLHF
12	.	TRBV20-1	TRBJ2-2	CSVYRNTGELFF
16	.	TRBV6-1	TRBJ2-2	CASSLRGAVGTGELFF
12	.	TRBV10-3	TRBJ2-3	CASGGAGDTQYF
13	few	TRBV19	TRBJ1-2	CASSEQLLYGYTF
17	.	TRBV6-1	TRBJ2-2	CASSEIFGAGNTGELFF
16	few	TRBV2	TRBJ1-5	CASSEAKGIGNQPQHF
16	.	TRBV5-1	TRBJ2-7	CASSLYPQGESYEQYF
14	once	TRBV5-4	TRBJ1-6	CASSLTADNSPLHF
17	.	TRBV5-6	TRBJ1-6	CASSFRAQNTYNSPLHF
14	.	TRBV7-9	TRBJ1-1	CASSQLDGRSEAFF
18	few	TRBV7-8	TRBJ2-3	CASSLARLGGGARDTQYF
14	few	TRBV5-6	TRBJ2-5	CASSLPGQGETQYF
16	.	TRBV24-1	TRBJ2-1	CATSDSPRGRTIEQFF
14	few	TRBV21-1	TRBJ2-5	CASSKGRRDKTQYF
15	.	TRBV6-1	TRBJ2-3	CASNLSGGDTDTQYF
16	.	TRBV12-3/TRBV12-4	TRBJ2-2	CASSLEGQTLTGELFF
13	.	TRBV19	TRBJ1-1	CASTPVGNTEAFF
13	.	TRBV29-1	TRBJ1-2	CSVSLTGDYGYTF
15	.	TRBV19	TRBJ2-5	CASSVSRDRGETQYF
14	.	TRBV30	TRBJ1-6	CAWSDAFLGSPLHF
15	.	TRBV5-1	TRBJ1-2	CASSLTGQADYGYTF
13	.	TRBV12-5	TRBJ1-5	CASGPDSNQPQHF
14	.	TRBV6-5	TRBJ1-2	CASSYRSIGYGYTF
13	.	TRBV19	TRBJ1-6	CASSIGGQGTLHF
16	few	TRBV20-1	TRBJ2-4	CSAPSPGGEWGSIQYF
15	.	TRBV6-1	TRBJ1-1	CASSERQGMDTEAFF
19	once	TRBV6-2/TRBV6-3	TRBJ2-3	CASGGPLLAGGPQSDTQYF
15	large	TRBV15	TRBJ1-2	CATSIPGTERYGYTF
12	.	TRBV6-1	TRBJ1-5	CASSDTHEPQHF
11	.	TRBV6-1	TRBJ1-1	CASTLQGKAFF
17	few	TRBV6-5	TRBJ1-6	CASSYRTPNSYNSPLHF
21	.	TRBV12-5	TRBJ1-2	CASGLVFWDLQGPTNHYGYTF
15	.	TRBV12-3/TRBV12-4	TRBJ2-2	CASSLNGGAIGELFF
15	once	TRBV6-2/TRBV6-3	TRBJ1-1	CASRGQVVGSTEAFF
14	.	TRBV5-1	TRBJ1-4	CASAGASTNEKLFF